Listed below are T cell receptor beta chains from one sample, sequenced in a study of blood T cell repertoires in COVID-19. The repertoire was sequenced with immunoSEQ multiplex PCR; TCRdb's copy has only in-frame clones and lacks some. The sample has 65,000 to 75,000 clones; roughly 89% are singletons. Sequenced material: peripheral blood. These receptor sequences come from a woman between 50 and 59 years old with active COVID-19. CDR3s include the opening cysteine and the closing phenylalanine or tryptophan. A D gene is named only where the DNA matches it firmly. The size of a clone is reported for some rows only, either as once, few or many, or as a class for expanded clones.

.	.	TRBJ2-1	TRBV2	CASSEGSGVNEQFF	TGTGCCAGCAGTGAAGGGTCGGGAGTCAATGAGCAGTTCTTC
.	TRBD2	TRBJ2-5	TRBV5-1	CASSLTSANQETQYF	TGCGCCAGCAGCTTGACTAGCGCCAACCAAGAGACCCAGTACTTC
.	TRBD1	TRBJ1-4	TRBV30	CAWSDWDSEKLFF	TGTGCCTGGAGTGACTGGGACAGTGAAAAACTGTTTTTT
.	TRBD1	TRBJ1-2	TRBV19	CASSRGATGDGYTF	TGTGCCAGTAGTAGGGGGGCGACAGGGGACGGCTACACCTTC
.	.	TRBJ2-2	TRBV9	CASSVELGFTGELFF	TGTGCCAGCAGCGTAGAACTAGGGTTCACCGGGGAGCTGTTTTTT
.	TRBD1	TRBJ1-2	TRBV2	CASSHRGQTTNYGYTF	TGTGCCAGCAGCCACAGGGGACAGACTACTAACTATGGCTACACCTTC
.	.	TRBJ2-2	TRBV2	CASKPRGVTGELFF	TGTGCCAGCAAGCCCAGGGGGGTTACCGGGGAGCTGTTTTTT
.	TRBD2	TRBJ2-3	TRBV18	CASSTGLAGVGDTQYF	TGTGCCAGCTCAACAGGACTAGCGGGAGTGGGAGATACGCAGTATTTT
.	TRBD1	TRBJ2-2	TRBV5-4	CASSLRGRAGELFF	TGTGCCAGCAGCTTGAGGGGGCGGGCCGGGGAGCTGTTTTTT
.	TRBD2	TRBJ2-5	TRBV24-1	CATSAHGTSGRQETQYF	TGTGCCACCAGTGCCCATGGCACTAGCGGGAGGCAAGAGACCCAGTACTTC
.	.	TRBJ2-5	TRBV3-1/TRBV3-2	CASSQVGFIGAGETQYF	TGTGCCAGCAGCCAAGTGGGGTTCATCGGGGCGGGGGAGACCCAGTACTTC
.	.	TRBJ1-1	TRBV28	CASSVDSFGRGNTEAFF	TGTGCCAGCAGTGTCGACAGCTTTGGCAGGGGGAACACTGAAGCTTTCTTT
.	TRBD1	TRBJ2-5	TRBV9	CASSEEDRGIETQYF	TGTGCCAGCAGCGAGGAGGACAGGGGGATAGAGACCCAGTACTTC
few	TRBD1	TRBJ1-6	TRBV30	CAWEPGTGANSPLHF	TGTGCCTGGGAACCCGGGACAGGGGCTAATTCACCCCTCCACTTT
once	.	TRBJ1-1	TRBV29-1	CSVIRENTEAFF	TGCAGCGTTATCCGGGAAAACACTGAAGCTTTCTTT
.	TRBD2	TRBJ2-7	TRBV7-2	CASSLSSGVSCEQYF	TGTGCCAGCAGCCTTTCTAGCGGAGTAAGCTGCGAGCAGTACTTC
.	.	TRBJ1-6	TRBV3-1/TRBV3-2	CASSQVGTGNSPLHF	TGTGCCAGCAGCCAAGTGGGCACAGGAAATTCACCCCTCCACTTT
.	TRBD2	TRBJ2-3	TRBV7-6	CASSPRLAGYSDTQYF	TGTGCCAGCAGCCCCAGACTAGCGGGGTATTCAGATACGCAGTATTTT
.	TRBD2	TRBJ2-5	TRBV28	CASSFPGLAGLGQETQYF	TGTGCCAGCAGTTTTCCGGGACTAGCGGGATTGGGGCAAGAGACCCAGTACTTC
once	TRBD1	TRBJ1-2	TRBV4-1	CASSQGRDRYNYGYTF	TGCGCCAGCAGCCAAGGCAGGGACAGATATAACTATGGCTACACCTTC
.	.	TRBJ1-1	TRBV6-5	CASRPGKHTEAFF	TGTGCCAGCAGGCCGGGAAAGCACACTGAAGCTTTCTTT
.	.	TRBJ2-7	TRBV24-1	CATGDGGTYEQYF	TGTGCCACCGGGGATGGAGGCACCTACGAGCAGTACTTC
.	TRBD1	TRBJ1-5	TRBV5-5	CASSPQGVEPQHF	TGTGCCAGCAGCCCCCAGGGGGTTGAGCCCCAGCATTTT
.	.	TRBJ1-3	TRBV28	CATLRGSGNTIYF	TGTGCCACCCTTCGGGGTTCTGGAAACACCATATATTTT